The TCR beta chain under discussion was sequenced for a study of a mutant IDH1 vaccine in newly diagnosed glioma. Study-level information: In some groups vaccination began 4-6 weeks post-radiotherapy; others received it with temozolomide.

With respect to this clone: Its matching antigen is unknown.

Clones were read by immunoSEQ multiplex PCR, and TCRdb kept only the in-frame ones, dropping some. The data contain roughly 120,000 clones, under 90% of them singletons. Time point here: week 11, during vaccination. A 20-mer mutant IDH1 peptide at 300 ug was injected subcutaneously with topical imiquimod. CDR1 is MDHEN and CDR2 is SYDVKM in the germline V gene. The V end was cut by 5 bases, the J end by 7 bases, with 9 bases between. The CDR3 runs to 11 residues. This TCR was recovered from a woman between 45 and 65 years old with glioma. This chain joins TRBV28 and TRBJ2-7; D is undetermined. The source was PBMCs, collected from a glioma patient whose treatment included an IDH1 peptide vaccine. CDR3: CASSLGGEQYF. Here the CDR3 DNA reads TGTGCCAGCAGTCTAGGTGGGGAGCAGTACTTC.